This TCR beta chain is drawn from a study of CD8 T cells in ankylosing spondylitis. Notes on the study in general: A motif of eight highly homologous TCR beta variants was seen as apparently characteristic of ankylosing spondylitis blood. Reportedly, significant enrichment of disease-linked clones occurred in matched ankylosing spondylitis synovial fluid. Clones linked to the disease showed a CD8+ phenotype. They occurred at relatively low frequencies in peripheral blood.

V shed 0 bases and J shed 11 bases, with 16 bases lying between them. The CDR3 has 14 amino acids. Germline V lookup: CDR1 KGHSH, CDR2 LQKENI. To note about this clonotype: Antigen: not known.

Quantitative 5'-RACE with molecular barcodes produced the TCR beta libraries. Via MiXCR, TCRdb re-called the 5' RACE reads, giving one row per CDR3 protein. The table includes a few hundred thousand distinct CDR3 sequences, about 20% detected once. The TCR sequence derives from a male donor with ankylosing spondylitis. The sequenced sample consisted of blood, either unsorted or a sorted T cell fraction (not recorded which). The V and J genes are TRBV18 and TRBJ1-1, with D perhaps TRBD1 (6 bases). CDR3 nucleotide sequence: TGTGCCAGCTCACCACCGGTAGAGACAGGCTGGGCTTTCTTT. Amino acid sequence: CASSPPVETGWAFF. The entire variable domain, with the rest obtained from reference TRBV18 and TRBJ1-1, is as follows: NAGVMQNPRHLVRRRGQEARLRCSPMKGHSHVYWYRQLPEEGLKFMVYLQKENIIDESGMPKERFSAEFPKEGPSILRIQQVVRGDSAAYFCASSPPVETGWAFFGQGTRLTVV.